A selection of T cell receptor beta chains follows, all from one sample in a study of CD8+ T cells in alopecia areata. The repertoire was sequenced with immunoSEQ multiplex PCR; TCRdb's copy has only in-frame clones and lacks some. Of some 110,000 clones in the sample, roughly 66% were seen once. Sequenced sample: CD4+ T cells sorted from blood. The receptors were sampled from a human donor in good health. Each CDR3 is given with its conserved first and last residue. The D gene is left open where the match is weak. The size of a clone is reported for some rows only, either as once, few or many, or as a class for expanded clones.

cdr3_aa cdr3_nt clone_size v_call d_call j_call
CASSQERTNNQPQHF TGCGCCAGCAGCCAAGAGCGGACCAACAATCAGCCCCAGCATTTT - TRBV4-1 - TRBJ1-5
CASSLAAGQTYNSPLHF TGTGCCAGCAGCTTGGCGGCGGGGCAGACCTATAATTCACCCCTCCACTTT - TRBV13 - TRBJ1-6
CASRSDRGSFEAFF TGTGCCAGCAGGTCGGACAGGGGATCTTTTGAAGCTTTCTTT - TRBV7-2 TRBD1 TRBJ1-1
CASSFGGRQPQHF TGTGCCAGCAGCTTTGGGGGACGGCAGCCCCAGCATTTT - TRBV7-2 - TRBJ1-5
CASSLGLGVDNEQFF TGCGCCAGCAGCTTGGGCCTTGGGGTAGACAATGAGCAGTTCTTC - TRBV5-1 - TRBJ2-1
CASSRDRGSEKLFF TGTGCCAGCAGCCGAGACAGGGGTAGCGAAAAACTGTTTTTT few TRBV7-9 TRBD1 TRBJ1-4
CATSRQVSEKLFF TGTGCCACCAGCAGACAGGTCTCTGAAAAACTGTTTTTT - TRBV15 - TRBJ1-4
CASRGGFLNEQFF TGCGCGTCCCGAGGGGGGTTCCTGAATGAGCAGTTCTTC - TRBV4-1 - TRBJ2-1
CASSLEGGGAGDTQYF TGTGCCAGCAGCTTAGAGGGCGGGGGGGCCGGAGATACGCAGTATTTT - TRBV11-2 TRBD2 TRBJ2-3
CASSRRTDAYEQYF TGTGCCAGCAGCAGGCGGACTGATGCCTACGAGCAGTACTTC - TRBV2 - TRBJ2-7
CASSPETDTQYF TGTGCCAGCAGCCCGGAGACGGATACGCAGTATTTT - TRBV5-4 - TRBJ2-3
CSVDTGTGGGEQYF TGCAGCGTTGACACAGGGACAGGGGGCGGAGAGCAGTACTTC - TRBV29-1 TRBD1 TRBJ2-7
CAWKERTDTQYF TGTGCCTGGAAGGAGAGAACAGATACGCAGTATTTT - TRBV30 - TRBJ2-3
CASSQAQTTTNEKLFF TGTGCCAGCAGCCAAGCCCAGACAACAACTAATGAAAAACTGTTTTTT - TRBV14 - TRBJ1-4
CASSPPGPAYEQYF TGTGCCAGCTCACCACCGGGCCCGGCCTACGAGCAGTACTTC - TRBV18 - TRBJ2-7
CASSPLLTGGDGEQYF TGTGCCAGCTCACCTCTACTTACGGGAGGGGATGGCGAGCAGTACTTC - TRBV18 TRBD2 TRBJ2-7